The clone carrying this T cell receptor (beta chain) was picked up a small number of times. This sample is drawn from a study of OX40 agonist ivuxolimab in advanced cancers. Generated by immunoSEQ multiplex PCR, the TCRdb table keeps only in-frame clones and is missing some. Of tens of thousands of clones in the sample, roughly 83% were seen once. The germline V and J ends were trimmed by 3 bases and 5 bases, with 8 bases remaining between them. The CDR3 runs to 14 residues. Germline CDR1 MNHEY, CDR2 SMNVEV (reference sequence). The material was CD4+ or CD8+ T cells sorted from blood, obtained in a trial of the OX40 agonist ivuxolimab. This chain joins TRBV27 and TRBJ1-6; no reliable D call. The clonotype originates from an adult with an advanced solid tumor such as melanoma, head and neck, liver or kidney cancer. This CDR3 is CASSFGGDNSPLHF. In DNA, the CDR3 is TGTGCCAGCAGTTTTGGCGGAGATAATTCACCCCTCCACTTT.